Below, 27 T cell receptor beta chains from the same sample are listed, as sequenced in a study of cytomegalovirus exposure and HLA in healthy donors. The PCR used 60 Vbeta and 13 Jbeta primers. TCRdb's copy holds only in-frame clones and misses some; the assay was immunoSEQ multiplex PCR. The sample includes some 74,000 clones, over 70% of them seen just once. The specimen was PBMCs. Source of these receptors: a male donor in good health and CMV-seronegative.

This clone turned up a few times. The V and J genes are TRBV5-4 and TRBJ2-5; TRBD1 matches 9 bases. CDR1 SGHNT and CDR2 YYREEE come from the germline V gene (reference sequence). This CDR3 spans 14 amino acids. With V trimmed by 3 bases and J by 3 bases, 3 bases remained unmatched. In DNA form, the CDR3 reads TGTGCCAGCAGCTGGGGGACAGGGAAAGAGACCCAGTACTTC. The encoded protein is CASSWGTGKETQYF.

The chain links TRBV5-1 to TRBJ2-7, with D possibly TRBD1 on 6 matching bases. V gave up 4 bases and J gave up 4 bases, with 27 bases separating them. CDR1 is SGHRS, CDR2 YFSETQ, per germline. This CDR3 contains 18 residues. CDR3 in DNA: TGCGCCAGCAGCCAATCGCTACAGGGTGCGAGTACCCCTTACGAGCAGTACTTC. Residues: CASSQSLQGASTPYEQYF.

The genes are TRBV7-8 and TRBJ2-2; 11 nucleotides line up with TRBD2. CDR1 SGHVS and CDR2 FQNEAQ come from the germline V gene. V shed 5 bases, J shed 6 bases, and the junction held 8 bases outside the gene matches. The CDR3 consists of 16 residues. CDR3 amino acids: CASSLTSGSMAGELFF. The CDR3 bases are TGTGCCAGCAGCCTTACTAGCGGGAGTATGGCCGGGGAGCTGTTTTTT. Based on the CDR3 plus reference TRBV7-8 and TRBJ2-2, the full variable domain is GAGVSQSPRYKVAKRGQDVALRCDPISGHVSLFWYQQALGQGPEFLTYFQNEAQLDKSGLPSDRFFAERPEGSVSTLKIQRTQQEDSAVYLCASSLTSGSMAGELFFGEGSRLTVL.

The chain links TRBV2 to TRBJ2-1; tentatively, D is TRBD2 (6 bases). Trimming left V 6 bases short and J 5 bases short, with 11 bases between. From germline, CDR1 is SNHLY and CDR2 FYNNEI. The CDR3 spans 13 residues. The CDR3, as DNA: TGTGCCAGCAGGGGGACTCTAAACAATGAGCAGTTCTTC. Amino acid sequence: CASRGTLNNEQFF.

The genes are TRBV9 and TRBJ1-1, with 7 bases lining up with TRBD1. Germline V lookup: CDR1 SGDLS, CDR2 YYNGEE. CDR3 length equals 13 residues. V lost 2 bases and J lost 5; bases outside the gene matches: 3. The CDR3 loop reads CASSVTGRTEAFF. Here the CDR3 DNA reads TGTGCCAGCAGCGTGACAGGGCGGACTGAAGCTTTCTTT.

The genes are TRBV18 and TRBJ2-1; D is perhaps TRBD1 (6 bases). CDR1 and CDR2 from the germline V gene are KGHSH and LQKENI. This CDR3 region has 15 residues. Trimming took 3 bases from V and 3 from J, leaving 12 bases between them. CDR3 in amino acids: CASSPKLDSYNEQFF. In DNA, the CDR3 is TGTGCCAGCTCACCCAAGTTGGACAGCTACAATGAGCAGTTCTTC.

The chain has TRBV19 and TRBJ2-3; 13 bases align to TRBD2. Germline V gene lookup returns CDR1 LNHDA and CDR2 SQIVND (reference sequence). The CDR3 loop spans 18 amino acids. J gave up 4 bases and V 3 bases, and 10 bases lay outside the gene matches. The CDR3 DNA follows: TGTGCCAGTAGTATCACAAACTCCGGGACTAGCGGGGCAGATACGCAGTATTTT. Translated, it gives CASSITNSGTSGADTQYF. The full variable domain, completed using reference TRBV19 and TRBJ2-3, is DGGITQSPKYLFRKEGQNVTLSCEQNLNHDAMYWYRQDPGQGLRLIYYSQIVNDFQKGDIAEGYSVSREKKESFPLTVTSAQKNPTAFYLCASSITNSGTSGADTQYFGPGTRLTVL.

The V call is TRBV6-5, the J call TRBJ1-1; D unclear. Trimming removed 7 bases at V and 1 base at J, with 13 bases between. CDR3 size: 14 residues. The V gene's germline CDR1 is MNHEY and CDR2 SVGAGI. CDR3 sequence reads: CASTSGFSNTEAFF. In DNA form, the CDR3 reads TGTGCCAGCACCTCCGGTTTTTCGAACACTGAAGCTTTCTTT.

This chain uses TRBV5-1 with TRBJ2-2; D possibly corresponds to TRBD2 (7 bases). V lost 4 bases and J lost 7, with 17 bases in between. Germline V gene sequence: CDR1 SGHRS, CDR2 YFSETQ. CDR3 length equals 15 residues. The CDR3 sequence: CASSPRGAQIGELFF. The DNA for the CDR3 is TGCGCCAGCAGCCCCCGGGGGGCGCAGATCGGGGAGCTGTTTTTT. Full variable domain (outside the CDR3, taken from reference TRBV5-1 and TRBJ2-2): KAGVTQTPRYLIKTRGQQVTLSCSPISGHRSVSWYQQTPGQGLQFLFEYFSETQRNKGNFPGRFSGRQFSNSRSEMNVSTLELGDSALYLCASSPRGAQIGELFFGEGSRLTVL.

The rearrangement uses TRBV15 and TRBJ1-2; tentatively, D is TRBD1 (6 bases). CDR1 is LNHNV and CDR2 is YYDKDF in the germline V gene (reference sequence). CDR3 size: 13 residues. The V end lost 6 bases, the J end lost 3 bases, and 11 bases lay between the germline ends. The CDR3 reads CATRQGSHYGYTF. Written as DNA, the CDR3 is TGTGCCACCAGACAGGGAAGTCACTATGGCTACACCTTC.

The chain joins TRBV5-6 to TRBJ1-1; TRBD1 matches at 8 bases. Losses at the gene ends were 2 bases for V and 3 bases for J; bases not matched to a gene: 6. CDR1 and CDR2 (germline): SGHDT, YYEEEE. The CDR3 extends over 15 amino acids. CDR3 nucleotide sequence: TGTGCCAGCAGCTTTGAGGACAGGGTTGACACTGAAGCTTTCTTT. It codes for CASSFEDRVDTEAFF.

V gene TRBV9 combines with J gene TRBJ2-7; TRBD1 is a possible D gene (6 bases). CDR1 and CDR2 (germline): SGDLS, YYNGEE. The CDR3 is 14 amino acids. Trimming took off 0 bases at V and 13 bases at J, with 20 bases between the two ends. The CDR3 nucleotides are TGTGCCAGCAGCGTAGCCCTAAGGGTCCAGGGGAGTTACTTC. Amino acids: CASSVALRVQGSYF. The full variable domain, its missing parts supplied by reference TRBV9 and TRBJ2-7, is DSGVTQTPKHLITATGQRVTLRCSPRSGDLSVYWYQQSLDQGLQFLIQYYNGEERAKGNILERFSAQQFPDLHSELNLSSLELGDSALYFCASSVALRVQGSYFGPGTRLTVT.

This clone appeared a few times. The CDR3 DNA sequence: TGTGCCAGCAGAAAGACTAGCAGGCCCTACGAGCAGTACTTC. Protein: CASRKTSRPYEQYF. V is TRBV6-1 and J is TRBJ2-7; 7 bases fit TRBD2. Per germline, CDR1 MNHNS and CDR2 SASEGT. V shed 6 bases and J 2 bases; nucleotides not matched to a gene: 7. The CDR3 extends over 14 amino acids.

The CDR3 loop reads CASSLRGQGNSPLHF. CDR3 bases: TGTGCCAGCAGCTTAAGGGGACAGGGGAATTCACCCCTCCACTTT. The chain is built from TRBV7-6 and TRBJ1-6, with 10 bases that match TRBD1. From germline, CDR1 is SGHVS and CDR2 FNYEAQ. The CDR3 is 15 residues long. V was pared by 2 bases and J by 7 bases, with 2 bases of the junction left unmatched.

V gene TRBV19 combines with J gene TRBJ1-6; 10 positions agree with TRBD1. Germline V gene data show CDR1 as LNHDA and CDR2 as SQIVND (reference sequence). V shed 11 bases, J shed 2 bases, and the junction held 3 bases outside the gene matches. The CDR3 runs 14 residues. Here the CDR3 DNA reads TGTGCCGGCGGACAGGGGGCCTATAATTCACCCCTCCACTTT. Translating it yields CAGGQGAYNSPLHF.

The CDR3 bases are TGTGCCAGCAGCTTGAATGACAGGGCCTTATTGAACACTGAAGCTTTCTTT. This gives the protein CASSLNDRALLNTEAFF. The rearrangement joins TRBV7-9 to TRBJ1-1; 7 bases match TRBD1. Germline trimming cut 3 bases from V and 0 bases from J; bases unmatched to any gene: 10. CDR3 length: 17 amino acids. Germline-derived CDR1 and CDR2 are SEHNR and FQNEAQ (reference sequence).

The V gene is TRBV2, the J gene TRBJ2-7, with D perhaps matching TRBD1 (6 bases). In germline, CDR1 is SNHLY, CDR2 FYNNEI. The CDR3 is 14 residues long. V lost 5 bases, J lost 2 bases, and 13 bases lay in between. The CDR3 region has the DNA TGTGCCAGCAGTCGGTCAGGGGAAACCTACGAGCAGTACTTC. Translating gives CASSRSGETYEQYF.

This clone was seen a few times. The chain combines TRBV5-6 with TRBJ2-7, with TRBD1 identical over 8 bases. V was pared by 4 bases and J by 5 bases, with 8 bases of the junction left unmatched. The CDR3 contains 14 residues. CDR1 and CDR2 (germline): SGHDT, YYEEEE. In DNA form, the CDR3 reads TGTGCCAGCAGCATCAGGACAGGGTTCGACGAGCAGTACTTC. It yields the protein CASSIRTGFDEQYF.

This chain uses TRBV7-2 with TRBJ1-2; maybe TRBD1 (5 bases). The V and J ends lost 1 base and 7 bases respectively, with 10 bases between them. CDR3 length equals 13 residues. Germline V gene lookup returns CDR1 SGHTA and CDR2 FQGNSA. The CDR3 nucleotides are TGTGCCAGCAGCTTAGGTCGGGGGGTTGGCTACACCTTC. Translation: CASSLGRGVGYTF.

V and J are TRBV6-5 and TRBJ1-2, with D possibly matching TRBD1 (5 bases). With 7 bases removed from V and 8 bases from J, the gap between germline ends came to 23 bases. Germline-derived CDR1 and CDR2 are MNHEY and SVGAGI. The CDR3 runs 15 residues. The CDR3 DNA sequence: TGTGCCAGCACGGACAACGTCAACAAGGGGAGGGGCTACACCTTC. Amino acids: CASTDNVNKGRGYTF.

The chain is built from TRBV9 and TRBJ1-2, with D maybe TRBD1 (5 bases). The CDR3 runs to 15 residues. Germline V CDR1 and CDR2: SGDLS, YYNGEE. V was pared by 0 bases and J by 7 bases, with 16 bases between. CDR3 in amino acids: CASSVGFRGERGYTF. The CDR3 DNA sequence: TGTGCCAGCAGCGTAGGTTTTAGGGGCGAGCGTGGCTACACCTTC.

This clone was counted between two and nine times. The V call is TRBV19, the J call TRBJ1-1; possible D gene TRBD1, 6 bases. V gave up 7 bases and J gave up 1 base, with 19 bases separating them. There are 16 residues in the CDR3. Germline V lookup: CDR1 LNHDA, CDR2 SQIVND (reference sequence). The CDR3 region is CASTGTSFPGNTEAFF. For the CDR3, the DNA is TGTGCCAGTACCGGGACAAGTTTCCCGGGGAACACTGAAGCTTTCTTT. Based on the CDR3 plus reference TRBV19 and TRBJ1-1, the full variable domain is DGGITQSPKYLFRKEGQNVTLSCEQNLNHDAMYWYRQDPGQGLRLIYYSQIVNDFQKGDIAEGYSVSREKKESFPLTVTSAQKNPTAFYLCASTGTSFPGNTEAFFGQGTRLTVV.

This clone appeared a few times. V gene TRBV12-2 combines with J gene TRBJ1-1. TRBV12-2 is a listed pseudogene. This CDR3 is 14 amino acids long. This chain's CDR3 is CASRLLWLNTEAFF. In nucleotides, the CDR3 is TGTGCAAGTCGCTTACTATGGTTGAACACTGAAGCTTTCTTT.

Remarks on this clone: Sequence at one end of the junction differs from germline and may be a read error. The chain joins TRBV27 to TRBJ2-1, with TRBD2 matching over 10 bases. The germline V gene has CDR1 MNHEY and CDR2 SMNVEV (reference sequence). The CDR3 covers 15 residues. For the CDR3, the DNA is TGTGCCAGCACTTTAGCGGGAGGCTCCTACAATGAGCAGTTCTTC. Translated: CASTLAGGSYNEQFF.

In its sample, this clone was seen once. The chain employs TRBV27 and TRBJ2-7; D is perhaps TRBD1 (5 bases). The germline V and J ends were trimmed by 1 base and 3 bases, with 10 bases remaining between them. Per germline, CDR1 MNHEY and CDR2 SMNVEV (reference sequence). The CDR3 has 14 residues. This CDR3 is CASSLWQGSYEQYF. CDR3 nucleotides: TGTGCCAGCAGTTTATGGCAGGGTAGCTACGAGCAGTACTTC.

The V call is TRBV5-1, the J call TRBJ2-2, with D tentatively TRBD1 (5 bases). The CDR3 sequence is 14 residues long. Per germline, CDR1 SGHRS and CDR2 YFSETQ. V was shortened by 3 bases and J by 4 bases, with 10 bases between the two germline ends. The CDR3 spells CASSSGSGTGELFF. CDR3 nucleotide sequence: TGCGCCAGCAGCTCAGGGTCGGGCACCGGGGAGCTGTTTTTT.

V is TRBV29-1 and J is TRBJ2-1; TRBD1 matches at 9 bases. The CDR3 runs to 14 residues. V was pared by 5 bases and J by 4 bases, with 6 bases of the junction left unmatched. The germline CDR1 and CDR2 sequences are SQVTM and ANQGSEA. The CDR3 is CSVRLTGGYNEQFF. CDR3 bases: TGCAGCGTTCGCTTGACAGGGGGGTACAATGAGCAGTTCTTC.